Each of the 2 T cell receptor beta chains below was sequenced from the same sample in a study of patients and donors after allogeneic stem cell transplantation. TCRdb passed the RT-PCR reads through MiXCR, listing each CDR3 protein once. The profile covers a few hundred thousand distinct CDR3 sequences, with roughly two fifths appearing a single time and around a tenth taken by the ten largest. Sequencing was done on a sample of blood, either unsorted or a sorted T cell fraction (not recorded which). Every receptor here comes from a human donor who was either an allogeneic HSCT recipient or a stem cell or donor lymphocyte infusion donor (not recorded which). It is not recorded whose cells these are; they may come from a transplant donor.

This clonotype was recorded a few times. V is TRBV5-1 and J is TRBJ1-6; no firm D call. V was shortened by 0 bases and J by 7 bases, with 5 bases between the two germline ends. The CDR3 length is 13 residues. Germline loops: CDR1 SGHRS, CDR2 YFSETQ. CDR3: CASSLAANSPLHF. In nucleotides, the CDR3 is TGCGCCAGCAGCTTGGCGGCAAATTCACCCCTCCACTTT. The complete variable domain, with remaining parts taken from reference TRBV5-1 and TRBJ1-6, reads KAGVTQTPRYLIKTRGQQVTLSCSPISGHRSVSWYQQTPGQGLQFLFEYFSETQRNKGNFPGRFSGRQFSNSRSEMNVSTLELGDSALYLCASSLAANSPLHFGNGTRLTVT.

This clonotype was picked up many times. The chain combines TRBV18 with TRBJ1-1; unclear D gene. This CDR3 has 15 residues. Between the trimmed V and J ends, which lost 3 bases and 0 bases, there was a span of 11 bases. CDR1 is KGHSH and CDR2 is LQKENI in the germline V gene. The CDR3 DNA reads TGTGCCAGCTCACCCTCCGTTTATCTGAACACTGAAGCTTTCTTT. It yields the protein CASSPSVYLNTEAFF.